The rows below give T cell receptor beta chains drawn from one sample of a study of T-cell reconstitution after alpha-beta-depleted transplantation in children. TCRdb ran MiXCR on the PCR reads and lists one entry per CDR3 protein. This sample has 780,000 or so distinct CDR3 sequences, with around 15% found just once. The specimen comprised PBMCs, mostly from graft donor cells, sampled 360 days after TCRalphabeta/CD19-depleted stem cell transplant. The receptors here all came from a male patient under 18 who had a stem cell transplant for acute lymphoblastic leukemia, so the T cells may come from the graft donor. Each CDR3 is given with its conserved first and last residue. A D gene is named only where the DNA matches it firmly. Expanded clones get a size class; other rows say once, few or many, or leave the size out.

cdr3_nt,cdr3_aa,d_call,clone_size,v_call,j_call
TGTGCCAGCAGTTTAAGGGGACAGAGCTACGAGCAGTACTTC,CASSLRGQSYEQYF,TRBD1,.,TRBV12-3/TRBV12-4,TRBJ2-7
TGTGCCAGCAGCTTATACAGGAGTCTTTCTGGAAACACCATATATTTT,CASSLYRSLSGNTIYF,.,many,TRBV11-2,TRBJ1-3
TGCGCCAGCAGCCACCCAGGGACTGGGAACACTGAAGCTTTCTTT,CASSHPGTGNTEAFF,.,few,TRBV4-1,TRBJ1-1
TGTGCCAGCGGGCTAGCGGGAGGCCCCCAACTGAACACCGGGGAGCTGTTTTTT,CASGLAGGPQLNTGELFF,TRBD2,.,TRBV4-2,TRBJ2-2
TGCGCCAGCAGAGGGTCCGGGACTACCACAGATACGCAGTATTTT,CASRGSGTTTDTQYF,TRBD2,few,TRBV5-1,TRBJ2-3
TGTGCCACCCACCGGGACAGGATCACCGGGGAGCTGTTTTTT,CATHRDRITGELFF,TRBD1,.,TRBV7-8,TRBJ2-2
TGTGCCAGCAGCGACCCGGGGTATGGCAATGAGCAGTTCTTC,CASSDPGYGNEQFF,.,.,TRBV9,TRBJ2-1
TGTGCCAGCAGACCAACTAGCGCCCAAGAGACCCAGTACTTC,CASRPTSAQETQYF,TRBD2,.,TRBV12-3/TRBV12-4,TRBJ2-5
TGTGCCAGCAGTCCCAGGACAGGGCTCTTACGGGCCAAAAACATTCAGTACTTC,CASSPRTGLLRAKNIQYF,TRBD1,few,TRBV2,TRBJ2-4
TGTGCCAGCAGCGAACACAGGGGGTTGACGACTGAAGCTTTCTTT,CASSEHRGLTTEAFF,TRBD1,few,TRBV9,TRBJ1-1
TGCGCCAGCAGCCGGGGACTAGCGGGGGTGCTCTGGGATACGCAGTATTTT,CASSRGLAGVLWDTQYF,TRBD2,.,TRBV5-1,TRBJ2-3
TGTGCCAGCACCGCCCGGGACAGGGGCGACTACGAGCAGTACTTC,CASTARDRGDYEQYF,TRBD1,few,TRBV12-3/TRBV12-4,TRBJ2-7
TGCGCCAGCAGCTTGATGACAAAGAACTATGGCTACACCTTC,CASSLMTKNYGYTF,.,.,TRBV5-1,TRBJ1-2
TGTGCCAGCAGTCGTTTCTTGGGACTAGCGGGAGGATCGAACACCGGGGAGCTGTTTTTT,CASSRFLGLAGGSNTGELFF,TRBD2,few,TRBV11-1,TRBJ2-2
TGTGCCAGCAGTAAATCGGTGGTCAGCAATCAGCCCCAGCATTTT,CASSKSVVSNQPQHF,.,.,TRBV7-6,TRBJ1-5
TGTGCCAGCAGTTACTCGACTCGAGGGGGTAATGAGCAGTTCTTC,CASSYSTRGGNEQFF,.,.,TRBV6-5,TRBJ2-1
TGCGCCAGCAGCTTCACAGATTTGGGCGACTACGAGCAGTACTTC,CASSFTDLGDYEQYF,.,few,TRBV5-1,TRBJ2-7
TGTGCCACCAGCACCTTTCCCGGGACAGGGGGCTTGGATGAGCAGTTCTTC,CATSTFPGTGGLDEQFF,TRBD1,.,TRBV15,TRBJ2-1
TGCGCCAGCAGCTTCAACCGGAGGGCCAGATACAATGAGCAGTTCTTC,CASSFNRRARYNEQFF,.,many,TRBV5-1,TRBJ2-1
TGTGCCAGCAGTTTCGATCGTGTTGGCGGGAGCCTAGCCTACGAGCAGTACTTC,CASSFDRVGGSLAYEQYF,TRBD2,few,TRBV12-3/TRBV12-4,TRBJ2-7
TGTGCCAGCACCAAAGGGGGGGCGGGGGTCTCTGAGCAGTTCTTC,CASTKGGAGVSEQFF,.,.,TRBV6-2/TRBV6-3,TRBJ2-1
TGCGCCAGCAGCTTCGAGACAGGGGCAAATTCACCCCTCCACTTT,CASSFETGANSPLHF,TRBD1,.,TRBV5-1,TRBJ1-6
TGCGCCAGCAGCTTGGGGACAGGTACGCGAGATACGCAGTATTTT,CASSLGTGTRDTQYF,TRBD1,many,TRBV5-1,TRBJ2-3
TGTGCCAGCAGTTTATGGTACGAGCAGTACTTC,CASSLWYEQYF,.,many,TRBV12-3/TRBV12-4,TRBJ2-7
TGCGCCAGCAGCTTTAGTACGTGGACCAATACCTACGAGCAGTACTTC,CASSFSTWTNTYEQYF,.,few,TRBV5-1,TRBJ2-7
TGTGCCAGCAGTTTGAGGCCAGAAGGGGGGGAGCTGTTTTTT,CASSLRPEGGELFF,.,many,TRBV12-3/TRBV12-4,TRBJ2-2
TGTGCCAGCAGTTACGCCGGACAGTATGTCACCGGGGAGCTGTTTTTT,CASSYAGQYVTGELFF,.,.,TRBV6-5,TRBJ2-2
TGTGCCAGCAGCTTAGGTCGGAGAGGGGGCTTCTATGGCTACACCTTC,CASSLGRRGGFYGYTF,TRBD1,few,TRBV7-2,TRBJ1-2
TGTGCCAGCAGCGTAGGGGGAAGACCTAATTCACCCCTCCACTTT,CASSVGGRPNSPLHF,.,.,TRBV9,TRBJ1-6
TGTGCCAGCAGAAGACTAGCGGGATCCTCCTACGAGCAGTACTTC,CASRRLAGSSYEQYF,TRBD2,few,TRBV12-3/TRBV12-4,TRBJ2-7
TGCGCCAGCAGCTTCACCGGGACGTATACCTACGAGCAGTACTTC,CASSFTGTYTYEQYF,.,.,TRBV4-1,TRBJ2-7
TGTGCCAGCAGTTATGGGGGACTAATTTCCTCCTACGAGCAGTACTTC,CASSYGGLISSYEQYF,TRBD2,few,TRBV12-3/TRBV12-4,TRBJ2-7
TGTGCCAGCAGTTTACTTGCGGGAGGGAAGGATACGCAGTATTTT,CASSLLAGGKDTQYF,TRBD2,few,TRBV12-3/TRBV12-4,TRBJ2-3
TGCGCCAGCAGCCAAGATCAACGGGGGGGGTATACGCAGTATTTT,CASSQDQRGGYTQYF,TRBD2,.,TRBV4-1,TRBJ2-3
TGTGCCAGCTCACCCCGGGACATGAGCTCCTACAATGAGCAGTTCTTC,CASSPRDMSSYNEQFF,.,.,TRBV18,TRBJ2-1
TGCAGCGGAGGGACAGACATGAACACTGAAGCTTTCTTT,CSGGTDMNTEAFF,TRBD1,few,TRBV29-1,TRBJ1-1
TGCAGTGCTAGACGAGCGGGGGAGCCAAACACCGGGGAGCTGTTTTTT,CSARRAGEPNTGELFF,TRBD2,.,TRBV20-1,TRBJ2-2
TGTGCCAGCAGCTTCCACAGGGGACTAGCGGGGACCTCCTACAATGAGCAGTTCTTC,CASSFHRGLAGTSYNEQFF,TRBD2,.,TRBV11-2,TRBJ2-1
TGCAGTGCGGGACAGGGTAAGGGCTTCGAGCAGTACTTC,CSAGQGKGFEQYF,TRBD1,.,TRBV20-1,TRBJ2-7
TGTGCCAGCAGCATGGGACTAGCCCCACCATATTCGAACACCGGGGAGCTGTTTTTT,CASSMGLAPPYSNTGELFF,TRBD2,.,TRBV5-6,TRBJ2-2
TGTGCCATCAGGGGGGGGGACTTAGTCGAGCAGTACTTC,CAIRGGDLVEQYF,TRBD2,many,TRBV10-3,TRBJ2-7
TGCGCCAGCAGCCAGCCGGGACAGGGGATTTCTGGGGCCAACGTCCTGACTTTC,CASSQPGQGISGANVLTF,TRBD1,.,TRBV4-1,TRBJ2-6
TGTGCCAGCAGCAAAGGGGCTAGCGGGAGGGCCACCGATACGCAGTATTTT,CASSKGASGRATDTQYF,TRBD2,.,TRBV7-9,TRBJ2-3
TGTGCCAGCAGCGTAGGGGACAGGGGCCACACTGGGGCCAACGTCCTGACTTTC,CASSVGDRGHTGANVLTF,TRBD1,.,TRBV9,TRBJ2-6
TGCGCCAGCAGAATTGCTTCAGCGGGAGAGGATGAGCAGTTCTTC,CASRIASAGEDEQFF,TRBD2,.,TRBV5-1,TRBJ2-1